This TCR beta chain was documented in a study of beta chain features in type 1 diabetes. Study-level findings and limits: In patients and controls equally, PCR might favor templates that are shorter. Fewer junction insertions and more nucleotide deletions appeared in type 1 diabetes patients. Naive, central memory and regulatory TCRB repertoires appeared more similar among patients than healthy donors. People with Type 1 diabetes carried modestly yet significantly shorter TCRB CDR3s in all four CD4+ subsets.

Regarding this clone: What it binds is unknown.

Sequencing targeted expressed TCRB transcripts, as all isolated RNA had been reverse transcribed. Reads from naive, central memory and regulatory T cell samples averaged about 3.3 million. Sequencing was performed with immunoSEQ multiplex PCR; in TCRdb, only in-frame clones are kept and a portion is missing. The sample holds more than 100,000 clones, about 16% seen once. The V gene's germline CDR1 is SGHVS and CDR2 FQNEAQ. Trimming left V 5 bases short and J 0 bases short, with 14 bases between. This CDR3 has 16 residues. The genes are TRBV7-8 and TRBJ1-3; tentative D call: TRBD1 (5 bases). The specimen was central memory CD4+ T cells from blood. The clonotype was recovered from a man aged 25 to 40 with type 1 diabetes. The CDR3 DNA sequence: TGTGCCAGCAGCGTAATAGGGACGGTCTCTGGAAACACCATATATTTT. This sequence encodes CASSVIGTVSGNTIYF.